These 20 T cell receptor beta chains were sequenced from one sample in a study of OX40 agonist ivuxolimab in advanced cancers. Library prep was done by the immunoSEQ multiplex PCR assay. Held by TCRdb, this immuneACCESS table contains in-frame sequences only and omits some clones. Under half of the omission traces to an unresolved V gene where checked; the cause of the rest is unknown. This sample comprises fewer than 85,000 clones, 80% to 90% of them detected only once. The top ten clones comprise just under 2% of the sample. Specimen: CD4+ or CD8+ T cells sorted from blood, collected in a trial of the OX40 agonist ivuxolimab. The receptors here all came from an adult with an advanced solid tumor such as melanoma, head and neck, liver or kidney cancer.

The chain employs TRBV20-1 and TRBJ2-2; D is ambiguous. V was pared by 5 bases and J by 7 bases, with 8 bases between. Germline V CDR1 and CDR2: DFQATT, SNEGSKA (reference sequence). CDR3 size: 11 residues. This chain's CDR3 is CSARWGGELFF. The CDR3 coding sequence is TGCAGTGCTCGATGGGGCGGGGAGCTGTTTTTT.

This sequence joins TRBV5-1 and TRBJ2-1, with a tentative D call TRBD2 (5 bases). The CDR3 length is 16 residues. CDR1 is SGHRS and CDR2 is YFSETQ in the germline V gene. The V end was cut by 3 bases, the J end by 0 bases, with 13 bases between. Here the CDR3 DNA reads TGCGCCAGCAGCTCCGACGGGGATAGCTCCTACAATGAGCAGTTCTTC. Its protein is CASSSDGDSSYNEQFF.

The chain's CDR3 is CASSTQGGWGYTF. CDR3 bases: TGTGCCAGCAGCACCCAAGGGGGCTGGGGCTACACCTTC. The J gene is TRBJ1-2, the V gene TRBV7-9; 7 nucleotides agree with TRBD1. The CDR3 is 13 amino acids. With V trimmed by 5 bases and J by 8 bases, 8 bases remained unmatched. Germline CDR1 SEHNR, CDR2 FQNEAQ (reference sequence).

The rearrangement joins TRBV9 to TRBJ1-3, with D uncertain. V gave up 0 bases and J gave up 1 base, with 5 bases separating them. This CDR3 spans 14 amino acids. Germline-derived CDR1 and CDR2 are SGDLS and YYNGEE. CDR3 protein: CASSVGISGNTIYF. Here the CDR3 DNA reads TGTGCCAGCAGCGTAGGGATATCTGGAAACACCATATATTTT.

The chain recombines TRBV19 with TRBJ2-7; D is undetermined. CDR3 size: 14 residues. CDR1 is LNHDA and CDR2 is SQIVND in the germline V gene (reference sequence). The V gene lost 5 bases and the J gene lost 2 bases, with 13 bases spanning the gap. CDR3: CASSDDISAYEQYF. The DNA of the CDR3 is TGTGCCAGTAGTGACGACATATCGGCCTACGAGCAGTACTTC.

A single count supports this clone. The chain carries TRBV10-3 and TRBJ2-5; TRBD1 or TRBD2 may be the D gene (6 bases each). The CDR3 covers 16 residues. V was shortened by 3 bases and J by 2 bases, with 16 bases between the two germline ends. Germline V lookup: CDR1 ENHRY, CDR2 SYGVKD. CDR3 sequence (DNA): TGTGCCATCAGTGATTCGGGGGCAGGAAAACAAGAGACCCAGTACTTC. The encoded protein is CAISDSGAGKQETQYF.

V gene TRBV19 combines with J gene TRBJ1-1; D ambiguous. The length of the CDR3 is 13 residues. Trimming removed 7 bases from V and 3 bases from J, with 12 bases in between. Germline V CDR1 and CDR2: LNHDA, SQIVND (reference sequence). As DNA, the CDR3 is TGTGCCAGTATGTATAGTCCGGACACTGAAGCTTTCTTT. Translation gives CASMYSPDTEAFF.

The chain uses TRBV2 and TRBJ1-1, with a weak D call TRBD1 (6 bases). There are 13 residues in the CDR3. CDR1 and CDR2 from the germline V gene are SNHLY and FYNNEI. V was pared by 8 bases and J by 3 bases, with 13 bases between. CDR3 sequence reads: CASSPQGYTEAFF. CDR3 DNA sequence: TGTGCCAGCTCTCCCCAGGGGTACACTGAAGCTTTCTTT.

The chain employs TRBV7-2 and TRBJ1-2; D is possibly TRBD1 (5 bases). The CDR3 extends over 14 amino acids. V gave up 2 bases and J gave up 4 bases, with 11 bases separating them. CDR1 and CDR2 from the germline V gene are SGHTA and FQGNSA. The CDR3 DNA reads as TGTGCCAGCAGCTTATGGGCAGGGCCCTATGGCTACACCTTC. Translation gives CASSLWAGPYGYTF.

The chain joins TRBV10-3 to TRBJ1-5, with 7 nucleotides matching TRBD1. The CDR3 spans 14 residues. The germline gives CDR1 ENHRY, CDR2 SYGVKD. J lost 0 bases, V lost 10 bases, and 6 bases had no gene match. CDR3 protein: CATNRGYSNQPQHF. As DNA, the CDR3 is TGTGCCACCAACAGGGGTTATAGCAATCAGCCCCAGCATTTT.

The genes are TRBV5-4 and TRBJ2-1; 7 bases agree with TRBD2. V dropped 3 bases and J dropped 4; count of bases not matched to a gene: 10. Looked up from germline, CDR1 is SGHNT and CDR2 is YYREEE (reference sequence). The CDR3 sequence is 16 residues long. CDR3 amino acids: CASSWTTQAGYNEQFF. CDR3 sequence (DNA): TGTGCCAGCAGCTGGACGACACAAGCGGGGTACAATGAGCAGTTCTTC.

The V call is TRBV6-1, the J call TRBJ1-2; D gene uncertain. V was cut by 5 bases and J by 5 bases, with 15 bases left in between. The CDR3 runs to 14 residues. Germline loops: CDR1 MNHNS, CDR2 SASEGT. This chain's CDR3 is CASSPLTFPYGYTF. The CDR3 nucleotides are TGTGCCAGCAGTCCCCTGACCTTCCCGTATGGCTACACCTTC.

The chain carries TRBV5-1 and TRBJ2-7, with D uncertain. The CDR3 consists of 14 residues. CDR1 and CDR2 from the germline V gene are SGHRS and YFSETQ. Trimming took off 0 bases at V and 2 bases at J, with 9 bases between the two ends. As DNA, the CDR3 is TGCGCCAGCAGCTTGGAGAGCTACCCCTACGAGCAGTACTTC. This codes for CASSLESYPYEQYF.

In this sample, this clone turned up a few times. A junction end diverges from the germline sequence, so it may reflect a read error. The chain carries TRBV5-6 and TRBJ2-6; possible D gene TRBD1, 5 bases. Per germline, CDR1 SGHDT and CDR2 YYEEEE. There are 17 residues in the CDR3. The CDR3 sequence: CASRLGWNRPGANVLTF. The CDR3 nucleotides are TGTGCCAGCAGATTGGGATGGAACAGGCCCGGGGCCAACGTCCTGACTTTC.

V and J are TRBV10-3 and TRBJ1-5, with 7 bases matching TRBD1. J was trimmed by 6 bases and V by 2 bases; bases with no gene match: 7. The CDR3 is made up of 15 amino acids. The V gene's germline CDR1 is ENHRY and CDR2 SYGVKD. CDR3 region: CAISETGTAPQPQHF. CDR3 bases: TGTGCCATCAGTGAGACCGGGACAGCTCCTCAGCCCCAGCATTTT.

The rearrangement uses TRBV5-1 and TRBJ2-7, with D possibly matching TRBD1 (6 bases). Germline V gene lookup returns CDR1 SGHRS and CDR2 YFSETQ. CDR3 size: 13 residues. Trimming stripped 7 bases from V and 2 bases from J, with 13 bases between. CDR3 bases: TGCGCCAGCTCCGATACAGGGACCTACGAGCAGTACTTC. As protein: CASSDTGTYEQYF.

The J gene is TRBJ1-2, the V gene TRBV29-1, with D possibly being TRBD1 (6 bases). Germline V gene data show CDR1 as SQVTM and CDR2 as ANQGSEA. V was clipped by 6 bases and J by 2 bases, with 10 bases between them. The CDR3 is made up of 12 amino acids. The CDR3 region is CSVKDRNYGYTF. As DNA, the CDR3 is TGCAGCGTCAAGGACAGAAACTATGGCTACACCTTC. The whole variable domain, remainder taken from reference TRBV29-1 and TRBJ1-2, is SAVISQKPSRDICQRGTSLTIQCQVDSQVTMMFWYRQQPGQSLTLIATANQGSEATYESGFVIDKFPISRPNLTFSTLTVSNMSPEDSSIYLCSVKDRNYGYTFGSGTRLTVV.

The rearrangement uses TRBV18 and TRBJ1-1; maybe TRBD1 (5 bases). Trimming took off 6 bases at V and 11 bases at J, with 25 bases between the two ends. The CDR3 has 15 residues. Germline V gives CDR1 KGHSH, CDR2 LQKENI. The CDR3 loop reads CASSTRRQGRWEAFF. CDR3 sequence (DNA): TGTGCCAGCTCCACCAGGAGGCAGGGCCGCTGGGAGGCTTTCTTT.

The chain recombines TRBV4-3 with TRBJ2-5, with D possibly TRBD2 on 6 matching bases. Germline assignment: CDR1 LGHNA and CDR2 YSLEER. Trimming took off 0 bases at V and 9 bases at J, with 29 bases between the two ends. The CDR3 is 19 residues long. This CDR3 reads CASSQDYVGGRSVRSAQYF. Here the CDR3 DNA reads TGCGCCAGCAGCCAAGATTATGTGGGAGGCCGGTCCGTTCGGTCGGCCCAGTACTTC.

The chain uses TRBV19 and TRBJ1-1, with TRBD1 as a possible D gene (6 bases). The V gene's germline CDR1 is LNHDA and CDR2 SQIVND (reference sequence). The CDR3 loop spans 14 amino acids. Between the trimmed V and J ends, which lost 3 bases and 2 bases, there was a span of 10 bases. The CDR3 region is CASSITGFNTEAFF. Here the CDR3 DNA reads TGTGCCAGTAGTATTACAGGGTTTAACACTGAAGCTTTCTTT.